This is a list of T cell receptor beta chains from one sample in a study of early T cells in non-severe SARS-CoV-2 infection. Via MiXCR, TCRdb re-called the 5' RACE reads, giving one row per CDR3 protein. The sample carries 56,000 or so distinct CDR3 sequences, roughly 8.2% recorded once. The sample comprised whole blood. The receptors shown here come from an adult who was a healthcare worker with PCR-confirmed SARS-CoV-2 infection or an uninfected control (not recorded which). The CDR3 runs from the conserved cysteine through the conserved F or W. D genes are given only for firm matches. Clone size appears in some rows only: once, few, many, or a class for an expanded clone.

v_gene: TRBV18; abundance: few; j_gene: TRBJ2-3; d_gene: TRBD2; CDR3aa: CASSPLTSGVPSDTQYF; CDR3nt: TGTGCCAGCTCACCACTGACTAGCGGGGTTCCGTCAGATACGCAGTATTTT
v_gene: TRBV28; abundance: NA; j_gene: TRBJ1-6; d_gene: NA; CDR3aa: CASSLLRVRFSPLHF; CDR3nt: TGTGCCAGCAGTCTCCTGCGGGTCCGGTTTTCACCCCTCCACTTT
v_gene: TRBV7-8; abundance: few; j_gene: TRBJ1-2; d_gene: TRBD1; CDR3aa: CASSLGQGYGYTF; CDR3nt: TGTGCCAGCAGCTTGGGACAGGGGTATGGCTACACCTTC
v_gene: TRBV20-1; abundance: few; j_gene: TRBJ2-2; d_gene: NA; CDR3aa: CSAKDERDTGELFF; CDR3nt: TGCAGTGCTAAGGACGAGAGGGACACCGGGGAGCTGTTTTTT
v_gene: TRBV2; abundance: many; j_gene: TRBJ1-1; d_gene: NA; CDR3aa: CASKSTSGTEAFF; CDR3nt: TGTGCCAGCAAATCGACGTCGGGGACTGAAGCTTTCTTT
v_gene: TRBV20-1; abundance: many; j_gene: TRBJ2-7; d_gene: NA; CDR3aa: CSARDPRGGGVWDYEQYF; CDR3nt: TGCAGTGCTAGAGATCCCAGGGGCGGTGGTGTTTGGGACTACGAGCAGTACTTC
v_gene: TRBV28; abundance: NA; j_gene: TRBJ2-2; d_gene: NA; CDR3aa: CASSSIGDTGELFF; CDR3nt: TGTGCCAGCAGTTCGATAGGTGACACCGGGGAGCTGTTTTTT
v_gene: TRBV7-6; abundance: many; j_gene: TRBJ2-1; d_gene: TRBD2; CDR3aa: CASSPRGLAGGVEQFF; CDR3nt: TGTGCCAGCAGCCCCCGGGGCTTAGCGGGAGGGGTTGAGCAGTTCTTC
v_gene: TRBV20-1; abundance: many; j_gene: TRBJ2-1; d_gene: NA; CDR3aa: CRARRGDYNEQFF; CDR3nt: TGCAGGGCCAGGAGGGGGGACTACAATGAGCAGTTCTTC
v_gene: TRBV3-1; abundance: few; j_gene: TRBJ2-1; d_gene: TRBD2; CDR3aa: CASSQLGLAGGDFF; CDR3nt: TGTGCCAGCAGCCAACTCGGACTAGCGGGTGGAGATTTCTTC
v_gene: TRBV11-2; abundance: few; j_gene: TRBJ2-5; d_gene: TRBD1; CDR3aa: CASSQPTGQETQYF; CDR3nt: TGTGCCAGCAGCCAACCGACAGGGCAGGAGACCCAGTACTTC
v_gene: TRBV20-1; abundance: many; j_gene: TRBJ2-7; d_gene: NA; CDR3aa: CSARIGWKDEQYF; CDR3nt: TGCAGTGCTAGAATTGGGTGGAAAGACGAGCAGTACTTC
v_gene: TRBV7-8; abundance: few; j_gene: TRBJ2-2; d_gene: TRBD1; CDR3aa: CASSLGGQGIDTGELFF; CDR3nt: TGTGCCAGCAGCTTAGGGGGACAGGGGATCGACACCGGGGAGCTGTTTTTT
v_gene: TRBV11-2; abundance: NA; j_gene: TRBJ2-3; d_gene: NA; CDR3aa: CASGRGEWEDTQYF; CDR3nt: TGTGCCAGCGGGAGAGGGGAGTGGGAAGATACGCAGTATTTT
v_gene: TRBV6-1; abundance: few; j_gene: TRBJ1-6; d_gene: NA; CDR3aa: CTNSVGPDSPLHF; CDR3nt: TGTACCAACTCGGTAGGGCCGGATTCACCCCTCCACTTT
v_gene: TRBV7-8; abundance: many; j_gene: TRBJ2-1; d_gene: NA; CDR3aa: CASSLPVHRLNEQFF; CDR3nt: TGTGCCAGCAGCTTACCCGTCCACAGGCTCAATGAGCAGTTCTTC
v_gene: TRBV29-1; abundance: many; j_gene: TRBJ2-1; d_gene: TRBD2; CDR3aa: CSALSGSSYNEQFF; CDR3nt: TGCAGCGCATTAAGCGGGAGCTCCTACAATGAGCAGTTCTTC
v_gene: TRBV5-1; abundance: NA; j_gene: TRBJ1-2; d_gene: NA; CDR3aa: CASSLVQGYYGYTF; CDR3nt: TGCGCCAGCAGCTTGGTGCAGGGTTACTATGGCTACACCTTC
v_gene: TRBV3-1; abundance: many; j_gene: TRBJ1-4; d_gene: NA; CDR3aa: CASSQEASDSNEKLFF; CDR3nt: TGTGCCAGCAGCCAAGAAGCGTCGGACAGCAATGAAAAACTGTTTTTT
v_gene: TRBV6-1; abundance: few; j_gene: TRBJ1-2; d_gene: NA; CDR3aa: CASGGNRANYGYTF; CDR3nt: TGTGCCAGCGGGGGGAACAGGGCTAACTATGGCTACACCTTC
v_gene: TRBV6-2/TRBV6-3; abundance: few; j_gene: TRBJ2-3; d_gene: TRBD2; CDR3aa: CASSPRLAGDADTQYF; CDR3nt: TGTGCCAGCAGCCCCCGTCTAGCGGGAGACGCAGATACGCAGTATTTT
v_gene: TRBV6-4; abundance: NA; j_gene: TRBJ1-6; d_gene: NA; CDR3aa: CASSDGGGPLHF; CDR3nt: TGTGCCAGCAGTGACGGGGGGGGACCCCTCCACTTT
v_gene: TRBV5-6; abundance: many; j_gene: TRBJ2-1; d_gene: NA; CDR3aa: CASSLEREQFF; CDR3nt: TGTGCCAGCAGCTTGGAGAGAGAGCAGTTCTTC
v_gene: TRBV29-1; abundance: many; j_gene: TRBJ2-3; d_gene: NA; CDR3aa: CSVGGSTDTQYF; CDR3nt: TGCAGCGTTGGTGGGTCCACAGATACGCAGTATTTT
v_gene: TRBV30; abundance: few; j_gene: TRBJ2-3; d_gene: TRBD1; CDR3aa: CAWSVRGRGLTDTQYF; CDR3nt: TGTGCCTGGAGTGTACGGGGCAGGGGGCTTACAGATACGCAGTATTTT
v_gene: TRBV11-2; abundance: few; j_gene: TRBJ2-3; d_gene: NA; CDR3aa: CASSLAQSTDTQYF; CDR3nt: TGTGCCAGCAGCTTAGCTCAAAGCACAGATACGCAGTATTTT
v_gene: TRBV7-7; abundance: NA; j_gene: TRBJ2-1; d_gene: NA; CDR3aa: CASSSGPGGEQFF; CDR3nt: TGTGCCAGCAGCTCGGGACCTGGGGGAGAGCAGTTCTTC
v_gene: TRBV11-3; abundance: NA; j_gene: TRBJ2-2; d_gene: NA; CDR3aa: CASSSTSISGELFF; CDR3nt: TGTGCCAGCAGCTCCACAAGTATCAGCGGGGAGCTGTTTTTT
v_gene: TRBV20-1; abundance: many; j_gene: TRBJ2-1; d_gene: TRBD2; CDR3aa: CSAPRREKRGNEQFF; CDR3nt: TGCAGTGCTCCCCGTCGCGAGAAGCGGGGAAATGAGCAGTTCTTC